This is a list of T cell receptor beta chains from one sample in a study of T-cell memory formation after mild COVID-19. TCRdb re-called the 5' RACE reads with MiXCR, one entry per CDR3 protein. This table has some 120,000 distinct CDR3 sequences, about 5.9% appearing once. Sequencing input: PBMCs or a T cell subset sorted from them (not recorded which). Receptor source: an adult woman who had mild COVID-19 (a few samples of this study predate the infection). Cell type and time point are not known. Each CDR3 is given with its conserved first and last residue. The order of the fields is V gene, J gene, CDR3 protein.

TRBV5-1	TRBJ1-2	CASSSGGTGNYGYTF
TRBV12-3/TRBV12-4	TRBJ2-5	CASSAIQGHHQETQYF
TRBV6-2/TRBV6-3	TRBJ1-1	CASSFRGGPTEAFF
TRBV20-1	TRBJ1-3	CSARVGQGTSGNTIYF
TRBV15	TRBJ2-2	CATSRDLAGGSTGELFF
TRBV7-3	TRBJ2-4	CASSPRQVAKNIQYF
TRBV29-1	TRBJ2-7	CSVATGPYEQYF
TRBV18	TRBJ1-5	CASSPRGVGSNQPQHF
TRBV5-1	TRBJ2-5	CASSLAMVQETQYF
TRBV9	TRBJ1-2	CASSVAGAAYGYTF
TRBV7-2	TRBJ2-3	CASSPRIRSGGLSGTQYF
TRBV12-3/TRBV12-4	TRBJ2-6	CASSLHRSGANVLTF
TRBV7-3	TRBJ2-3	CASSPGLAGRTDTQYF
TRBV7-9	TRBJ1-1	CASSSQVYKTEAFF
TRBV4-3	TRBJ2-3	CASSQDTSPSTDTQYF
TRBV18	TRBJ1-2	CASSPLPHRREGNYGYTF
TRBV7-2	TRBJ2-1	CASSLAGRRTTIREQFF
TRBV30	TRBJ2-7	CAWSPSRSLRLAGEYEQYF
TRBV20-1	TRBJ1-2	CSASDTNYGYTF
TRBV20-1	TRBJ1-6	CSAPQPGQGGNSPLHF
TRBV20-1	TRBJ2-1	CSAPTGLARNEQFF
TRBV20-1	TRBJ1-1	CSARDSGTAMNTEAFF
TRBV12-3/TRBV12-4	TRBJ1-2	CATTQGPGDGYTF
TRBV6-2/TRBV6-3	TRBJ2-1	CASTPGVAGSSYNEQFF
TRBV7-9	TRBJ2-7	CASSLGQGALDEQYF
TRBV6-6	TRBJ2-1	CASSDRNEQFF
TRBV6-5	TRBJ2-7	CASTANTRQYEQYF
TRBV6-5	TRBJ1-2	CASSYSLRQYNYGYTF
TRBV30	TRBJ2-3	CAWRVLAGNTDTQYF
TRBV10-3	TRBJ1-2	CAISERTGGSASNYGYTF
TRBV11-3	TRBJ2-1	CASSSGLAGGNEQFF
TRBV11-3	TRBJ2-5	CASSYTLAGGDETQYF
TRBV5-5	TRBJ2-1	CASSLWVVDEQFF
TRBV5-1	TRBJ1-6	CASSRTGADSPLHF
TRBV18	TRBJ1-1	CASSPPQATEAFF
TRBV18	TRBJ1-2	CASSLSANNYGYTF
TRBV7-2	TRBJ2-7	CASSLATVLRYEQYF
TRBV7-6	TRBJ1-3	CASSLGLNSGNTIYF
TRBV19	TRBJ2-1	CASSAGGTLYNEQFF
TRBV11-2	TRBJ1-1	CASSLFGGLTEAFF
TRBV27	TRBJ1-2	CASSLSRVSGGYTF
TRBV7-9	TRBJ2-1	CAARVSGRSHEQFF
TRBV20-1	TRBJ2-5	CSASFSGRLKETQYF
TRBV12-3/TRBV12-4	TRBJ1-5	CASSLGTGGGQPQHF
TRBV18	TRBJ2-4	CASSPWGGQTAKNIQYF
TRBV21-1	TRBJ2-7	CASSSRDRPWEQYF
TRBV5-5	TRBJ2-1	CASSRTSPVVFGEQFF
TRBV5-1	TRBJ2-7	CASRGGGYEQYF
TRBV5-1	TRBJ2-7	CASSLEPGGGYEQYF
TRBV30	TRBJ1-2	CAWTQELRQSYGYTF
TRBV12-3/TRBV12-4	TRBJ1-3	CASSTWGKGNTIYF
TRBV7-2	TRBJ2-3	CASSRYLDTQYF
TRBV7-9	TRBJ1-1	CASSLVARDTEAFF
TRBV4-3	TRBJ1-6	CASSQESFNSPLHF